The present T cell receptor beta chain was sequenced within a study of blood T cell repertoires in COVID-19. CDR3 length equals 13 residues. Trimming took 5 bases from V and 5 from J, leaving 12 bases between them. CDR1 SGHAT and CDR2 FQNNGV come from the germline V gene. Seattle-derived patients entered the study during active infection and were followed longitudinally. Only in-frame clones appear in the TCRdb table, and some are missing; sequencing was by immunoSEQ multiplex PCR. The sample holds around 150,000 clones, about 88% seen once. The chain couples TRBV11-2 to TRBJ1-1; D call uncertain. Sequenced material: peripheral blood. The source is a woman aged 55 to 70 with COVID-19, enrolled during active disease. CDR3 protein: CASSVGGITEAFF. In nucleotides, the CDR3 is TGTGCCAGCAGCGTAGGAGGGATTACTGAAGCTTTCTTT.